The sequence of this T cell receptor beta chain was determined in a study of blood T cell repertoires in COVID-19. This clone came up once. Data came from immunoSEQ multiplex PCR; TCRdb stores just in-frame clones and leaves some out. Here the sample spans approximately 190,000 clones, roughly 81% being singletons. The material sequenced was peripheral blood. This TCR was sampled from a woman in her seventies with active or convalescent COVID-19.

The CDR3 DNA is TGTGCCAGCAGCGCGAGTACTAGCGGGCCTTCCAATGAGCAGTTCTTC. Translating gives CASSASTSGPSNEQFF. V is TRBV5-6 and J is TRBJ2-1; TRBD2 matches at 9 bases. Per germline, CDR1 SGHDT and CDR2 YYEEEE. This CDR3 has 16 amino acids. V was clipped by 4 bases and J by 6 bases; unmatched bases: 11.